The 32 T cell receptor beta chains below all came from one sample that was sequenced in a study of cytomegalovirus exposure and HLA in healthy donors. Primers for the PCR totalled 60 Vbeta and 13 Jbeta. Repertoires were generated with immunoSEQ multiplex PCR, while TCRdb's copy carries only in-frame clones and drops some. This table has more than 85,000 clones, roughly 63% appearing once. Sequenced sample: PBMCs. The receptors come from a woman in her sixties or seventies in good health and CMV-seropositive.

This clone was counted a few times. This chain joins TRBV2 and TRBJ1-3; D is ambiguous. The CDR3 is 16 residues long. Trimming shortened V by 4 bases and J by 1 base, and 14 bases separated the two germline ends. Germline V gene data show CDR1 as SNHLY and CDR2 as FYNNEI. This CDR3 is CASSVEGPKSGNTIYF. The CDR3 DNA follows: TGTGCCAGCAGTGTGGAGGGCCCGAAGTCTGGAAACACCATATATTTT.

This clone was seen a handful of times. Other DNA sequences in the same sample also yield this CDR3. The chain links TRBV6-6 to TRBJ1-5; TRBD1 is a possible D gene (6 bases). CDR1 is MNHNY, CDR2 SVGAGI, per germline (reference sequence). Trimming cost V 2 bases and J 3 bases, with 11 bases left between them. This CDR3 is built from 15 residues. CDR3 in amino acids: CASSYGQGINQPQHF. Here the CDR3 DNA reads TGTGCCAGCAGTTACGGGCAGGGGATCAATCAGCCCCAGCATTTT.

The chain employs TRBV5-6 and TRBJ1-1; possibly TRBD1 for D (5 bases). This CDR3 has 16 amino acids. From germline, CDR1 is SGHDT and CDR2 YYEEEE. V was clipped by 0 bases and J by 0 bases, with 12 bases between them. The CDR3 DNA follows: TGTGCCAGCAGCTTGGTTTCCGTGACAGTGAACACTGAAGCTTTCTTT. It encodes CASSLVSVTVNTEAFF.

On this clone: The sample holds other DNA sequences that translate to the same CDR3. The rearrangement joins TRBV5-6 to TRBJ1-2; 11 bases agree with TRBD1. Germline V gives CDR1 SGHDT, CDR2 YYEEEE. This CDR3 spans 15 amino acids. V lost 0 bases, J lost 5 bases, and 3 bases stayed unmatched. CDR3 protein: CASSLGTGGAYGYTF. The CDR3 region has the DNA TGTGCCAGCAGCTTGGGGACAGGGGGCGCATATGGCTACACCTTC.

The chain combines TRBV30 with TRBJ1-3, with D maybe TRBD1 (5 bases). Per germline, CDR1 GTSNPN and CDR2 SVGIG (reference sequence). The CDR3 runs to 17 residues. Deletions cut 2 bases from V and 2 bases from J, with 19 bases between. CDR3: CAWSKLKAGSTGNTIYF. The CDR3 bases are TGTGCCTGGAGTAAACTCAAAGCAGGGTCCACTGGAAACACCATATATTTT.

This clone was seen only a few times. The chain has TRBV15 and TRBJ2-5; maybe TRBD1 (7 bases). Trimming took 0 bases from V and 5 from J, leaving 16 bases between them. Germline loops: CDR1 LNHNV, CDR2 YYDKDF (reference sequence). This CDR3 has 16 amino acids. CDR3 in DNA: TGTGCCACCAGCAGAGACGTTACCAGGGGGGTGGAGACCCAGTACTTC. Amino acids: CATSRDVTRGVETQYF. Based on the CDR3 plus reference TRBV15 and TRBJ2-5, the full variable domain is DAMVIQNPRYQVTQFGKPVTLSCSQTLNHNVMYWYQQKSSQAPKLLFHYYDKDFNNEADTPDNFQSRRPNTSFCFLDIRSPGLGDTAMYLCATSRDVTRGVETQYFGPGTRLLVL.

The V and J genes are TRBV5-1 and TRBJ1-3; D gene uncertain. With 1 base removed from V and 4 bases from J, the gap between germline ends came to 9 bases. CDR1 is SGHRS, CDR2 YFSETQ, per germline. The CDR3 is made up of 14 amino acids. The CDR3 loop is CASSLSGLGNTIYF. The CDR3 nucleotides read TGCGCCAGCAGCTTGTCCGGGTTGGGAAACACCATATATTTT. Full variable domain (outside the CDR3, taken from reference TRBV5-1 and TRBJ1-3): KAGVTQTPRYLIKTRGQQVTLSCSPISGHRSVSWYQQTPGQGLQFLFEYFSETQRNKGNFPGRFSGRQFSNSRSEMNVSTLELGDSALYLCASSLSGLGNTIYFGEGSWLTVV.

This clone was seen more than once but under ten times. The chain employs TRBV5-4 and TRBJ2-5; 13 nucleotides align to TRBD2. CDR1 and CDR2 from the germline V gene are SGHNT and YYREEE (reference sequence). The CDR3 sequence is 16 residues long. Trimming took 4 bases from V and 5 from J; bases not matched to a gene: 8. CDR3 coding DNA: TGTGCCAGCAGCGGACTCCCGGGACTAGCGGGGGAGACCCAGTACTTC. Amino acids: CASSGLPGLAGETQYF.

The chain links TRBV18 to TRBJ2-7; 8 bases are a match to TRBD1. With V trimmed by 5 bases and J by 2 bases, 8 bases remained unmatched. Germline V CDR1 and CDR2: KGHSH, LQKENI. The CDR3 is 15 amino acids. CDR3 in DNA: TGTGCCAGCTCAGCCGGGACAGGTGTCCCCTACGAGCAGTACTTC. It translates to CASSAGTGVPYEQYF.

The rearrangement joins TRBV30 to TRBJ1-2; D may be TRBD1 (5 bases). Germline lookup yields CDR1 GTSNPN and CDR2 SVGIG (reference sequence). Trimming removed 8 bases at V and 5 bases at J, with 9 bases between. The CDR3 runs to 10 residues. The CDR3 protein is CAGGEYGYTF. CDR3 coding DNA: TGTGCCGGAGGGGAATATGGCTACACCTTC.

The V and J genes are TRBV9 and TRBJ2-3, with 9 bases fitting TRBD2. V shed 3 bases and J 6 bases; nucleotides not matched to a gene: 11. There are 16 residues in the CDR3. From germline, CDR1 is SGDLS and CDR2 YYNGEE. This CDR3 is CASSEGIAGVGDTQYF. CDR3 in DNA: TGTGCCAGCAGCGAGGGGATAGCGGGGGTTGGGGATACGCAGTATTTT.

This chain links TRBV2 with TRBJ1-6, with D tentatively TRBD1 (5 bases). The CDR3 is 13 residues long. Germline CDR1 reads SNHLY; CDR2 reads FYNNEI. The V and J ends lost 7 bases and 7 bases respectively, with 11 bases between them. The CDR3 reads CASNPSGNSPLHF. The CDR3, as DNA: TGTGCCAGCAACCCGTCAGGGAATTCACCCCTCCACTTT.

This rearrangement joins TRBV29-1 to TRBJ1-4; 7 bases align to TRBD1. This CDR3 region has 13 residues. CDR1 and CDR2 (germline): SQVTM, ANQGSEA. The J segment lost 5 bases and the V segment lost 7 bases, leaving 7 bases of the junction unmatched. This chain's CDR3 is CSANRGTNEKLFF. The CDR3, as DNA: TGCAGCGCCAACAGGGGTACAAATGAAAAACTGTTTTTT.

This rearrangement joins TRBV6-4 to TRBJ2-1; D gene uncertain. V lost 0 bases and J lost 7, with 10 bases in between. Germline V gene sequence: CDR1 MRHNA, CDR2 SNTAGT. The CDR3 has 14 residues. CDR3 in amino acids: CASSDSILVNEQFF. CDR3 sequence (DNA): TGTGCCAGCAGTGACTCGATCCTAGTGAATGAGCAGTTCTTC.

The genes are TRBV10-3 and TRBJ2-5, with a weak D call TRBD2 (5 bases). The V gene's germline CDR1 is ENHRY and CDR2 SYGVKD. The V end was cut by 6 bases, the J end by 4 bases, with 6 bases between. The CDR3 is 11 amino acids. DNA of the CDR3: TGTGCCATCAGGGCGGGAGAGACCCAGTACTTC. Protein: CAIRAGETQYF.

The J gene is TRBJ2-1, the V gene TRBV6-1, with 8 bases lining up with TRBD2. With 11 bases clipped from V and 14 bases from J, the junction kept 8 bases outside the gene matches. Germline-derived CDR1 and CDR2 are MNHNS and SASEGT. The CDR3 totals 10 residues. CDR3 sequence (DNA): TGTGCCGGTGAGGGGGGACTAGAGTTCTTC. Its translation: CAGEGGLEFF.

V and J are TRBV2 and TRBJ1-6; 7 positions agree with TRBD1. This CDR3 is built from 16 residues. Germline V gene sequence: CDR1 SNHLY, CDR2 FYNNEI. V trimming: 0 bases; J trimming: 7 bases; junction bases outside the gene matches: 6. The CDR3 is CASSEATGAWNSPLHF. For the CDR3, the DNA is TGTGCCAGCAGTGAAGCAACAGGGGCGTGGAATTCACCCCTCCACTTT.

This rearrangement joins TRBV2 to TRBJ2-1, with a possible D match to TRBD1 (5 bases). This CDR3 comprises 13 residues. V lost 5 bases to trimming and J lost 9 bases, with 14 bases between them. Germline CDR1 reads SNHLY; CDR2 reads FYNNEI. This CDR3 reads CASSPDQGVEQFF. In DNA form, the CDR3 reads TGTGCCAGCAGTCCAGACCAGGGCGTTGAGCAGTTCTTC.

This clone was seen more than once but under ten times. The V gene is TRBV7-3, the J gene TRBJ2-1; TRBD2 matches 7 bases. With 5 bases clipped from V and 5 bases from J, the junction kept 3 bases outside the gene matches. Germline V gives CDR1 SGHTA, CDR2 FQGTGA. The CDR3 covers 13 residues. Here the CDR3 DNA reads TGTGCCAGCAGCCGGGACTATAACAATGAGCAGTTCTTC. Its protein product is CASSRDYNNEQFF.

The V and J genes are TRBV7-2 and TRBJ2-1, with D perhaps TRBD2 (5 bases). CDR1 and CDR2 from the germline V gene are SGHTA and FQGNSA. This CDR3 region has 15 residues. Trimming took 4 bases from V and 9 from J, leaving 19 bases between them. The DNA for the CDR3 is TGTGCCAGCAGCTCCCCCCCGGCTGCTGCGGGTGAGCAGTTCTTC. This translates into CASSSPPAAAGEQFF.

V gene TRBV30 combines with J gene TRBJ1-3; 9 bases line up with TRBD1. V lost 1 base and J lost 4; bases outside the gene matches: 14. Per germline, CDR1 GTSNPN and CDR2 SVGIG (reference sequence). The length of the CDR3 is 18 residues. CDR3 sequence reads: CAWSDPLRQGVRGNTIYF. In nucleotides, the CDR3 is TGTGCCTGGAGTGACCCCCTCCGACAGGGGGTTAGAGGAAACACCATATATTTT.

The chain recombines TRBV30 with TRBJ2-7, with TRBD2 as a possible D gene (6 bases). There are 14 residues in the CDR3. The V and J ends lost 0 bases and 4 bases respectively, with 13 bases between them. Per germline, CDR1 GTSNPN and CDR2 SVGIG (reference sequence). The CDR3 DNA sequence: TGTGCCTGGAGTGTGGGGCGGGGTAGTTACGAGCAGTACTTC. It specifies CAWSVGRGSYEQYF.

The table lists this clone with a count of one. The chain links TRBV4-1 to TRBJ2-1; D gene ambiguous. The ends were cut back, 0 bases at V and 2 bases at J, with 5 bases in the middle. This CDR3 has 14 residues. The germline V gene encodes CDR1 MGHRA and CDR2 YSYEKL. The CDR3 here is CASSQDNTYNEQFF. CDR3 bases: TGCGCCAGCAGCCAAGATAACACCTACAATGAGCAGTTCTTC.

The J gene is TRBJ1-2, the V gene TRBV6-5, with D hard to call. V lost 10 bases, J lost 8 bases, and 17 bases lay in between. The CDR3 length is 12 residues. CDR1 and CDR2 from the germline V gene are MNHEY and SVGAGI. In nucleotides, the CDR3 is TGTGCCATAGGTGGGCTTCTTGGGGGCTACACCTTC. Residues: CAIGGLLGGYTF.

CDR3 bases: TGTGCCAGCAGTGACAGCGGGGGGGCTCCGGAGACCCAGTACTTC. It codes for CASSDSGGAPETQYF. V and J are TRBV6-1 and TRBJ2-5, with 10 positions matching TRBD2. With V trimmed by 3 bases and J by 5 bases, 6 bases remained unmatched. CDR3 length equals 15 residues. Germline values: CDR1 MNHNS, CDR2 SASEGT.

This clone was observed a few times. V gene TRBV6-5 combines with J gene TRBJ2-7; 8 positions match TRBD1. This CDR3 contains 14 residues. V trimming: 5 bases; J trimming: 3 bases; junction bases outside the gene matches: 6. Looked up from germline, CDR1 is MNHEY and CDR2 is SVGAGI. CDR3 residues: CASSTNRGSYEQYF. CDR3 nucleotides: TGTGCCAGCAGTACCAACAGGGGGAGCTACGAGCAGTACTTC.

This clone was counted between two and nine times. The chain employs TRBV7-9 and TRBJ1-1; no firm D call. In germline, CDR1 is SEHNR, CDR2 FQNEAQ (reference sequence). V gave up 5 bases and J gave up 2 bases, with 12 bases separating them. CDR3 size: 14 residues. CDR3 loop: CASSIQYPNTEAFF. In DNA, the CDR3 is TGTGCCAGCAGCATACAGTACCCTAACACTGAAGCTTTCTTT.

The CDR3 DNA is TGTGCCTGGAAGCGGGGAACATCCAGCTACGAGCAGTACTTC. Translated: CAWKRGTSSYEQYF. The chain is built from TRBV30 and TRBJ2-7, with 7 bases that match TRBD2. V trimming: 4 bases; J trimming: 3 bases; junction bases outside the gene matches: 9. The CDR3 runs to 14 residues. Per germline, CDR1 GTSNPN and CDR2 SVGIG (reference sequence).

The V call is TRBV30, the J call TRBJ1-2, with 7 bases matching TRBD1. Germline V lookup: CDR1 GTSNPN, CDR2 SVGIG (reference sequence). CDR3 length: 11 residues. V was clipped by 0 bases and J by 12 bases; unmatched bases: 4. For the CDR3, the DNA is TGTGCCTGGAGTGTACAGAGGGGGCACACCTTC. Amino acids: CAWSVQRGHTF.

The V call is TRBV6-1, the J call TRBJ1-3; 9 bases align to TRBD1. The CDR3 has 14 residues. The junction had 1 base not matched to a gene; V was cut back by 6 bases and J by 1 base. Germline V lookup: CDR1 MNHNS, CDR2 SASEGT. The CDR3 bases are TGTGCCAGCAGGACAGGGGGATCTGGAAACACCATATATTTT. Translation gives CASRTGGSGNTIYF.

The J gene is TRBJ2-3, the V gene TRBV9, with D unresolved. Germline V gene data show CDR1 as SGDLS and CDR2 as YYNGEE. This CDR3 region has 14 residues. Trimming stripped 4 bases from V and 0 bases from J, with 9 bases between. As DNA, the CDR3 is TGTGCCAGCAGCCCGCGTCCCAGCACAGATACGCAGTATTTT. Translated: CASSPRPSTDTQYF.

The chain couples TRBV5-1 to TRBJ2-1; no firm D call. Per germline, CDR1 SGHRS and CDR2 YFSETQ. This CDR3 has 14 amino acids. V lost 0 bases and J lost 5, with 9 bases in between. Here the CDR3 DNA reads TGCGCCAGCAGCTTGGCTGTCCAGAACAATGAGCAGTTCTTC. It encodes CASSLAVQNNEQFF.